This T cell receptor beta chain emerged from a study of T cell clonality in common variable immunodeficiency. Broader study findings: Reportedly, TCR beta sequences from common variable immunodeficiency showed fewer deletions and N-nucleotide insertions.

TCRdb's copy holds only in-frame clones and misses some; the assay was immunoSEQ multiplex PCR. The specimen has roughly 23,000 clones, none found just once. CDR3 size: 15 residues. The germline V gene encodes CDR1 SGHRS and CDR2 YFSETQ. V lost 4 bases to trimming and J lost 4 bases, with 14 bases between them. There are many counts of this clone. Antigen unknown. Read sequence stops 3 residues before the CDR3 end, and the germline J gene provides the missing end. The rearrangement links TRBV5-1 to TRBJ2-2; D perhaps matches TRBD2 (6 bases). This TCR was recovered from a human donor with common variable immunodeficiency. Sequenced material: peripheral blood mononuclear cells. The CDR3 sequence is CASSPIGGVTGELFF. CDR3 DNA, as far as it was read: TGCGCCAGCAGCCCGATTGGAGGGGTCACCGGGGAG.